These 23 T cell receptor beta chains were sequenced from one sample in a study of shared clonotypes between healthy human individuals. Repertoires were generated with immunoSEQ multiplex PCR, while TCRdb's copy carries only in-frame clones and drops some. Among a few hundred thousand clones listed, 50% to 75% were seen once. The specimen sequenced was memory CD4+ T cells sorted from blood. Regarding subset: CD45RA-negative fraction. These receptors originate from a man aged 30-40 years in good health.

V usage is TRBV28 and J usage is TRBJ2-3, with a weak D call TRBD2 (6 bases). Germline CDR1 and CDR2: MDHEN and SYDVKM. CDR3 length: 15 residues. V gave up 2 bases and J gave up 2 bases, with 11 bases separating them. The CDR3 sequence: CASSLPAGSTDTQYF. The CDR3 DNA follows: TGTGCCAGCAGTTTACCGGCGGGATCCACAGATACGCAGTATTTT.

This chain connects TRBV19 to TRBJ2-1, with 15 bases fitting TRBD2. The CDR3 contains 16 residues. The V gene's germline CDR1 is LNHDA and CDR2 SQIVND (reference sequence). Trimming cost V 5 bases and J 7 bases; bases outside gene matches: 6. This chain's CDR3 is CASSFPGTSGRNEQFF. CDR3 nucleotides: TGTGCCAGTAGTTTCCCCGGGACTAGCGGGAGGAATGAGCAGTTCTTC. Full variable domain (remainder filled in from reference TRBV19 and TRBJ2-1): DGGITQSPKYLFRKEGQNVTLSCEQNLNHDAMYWYRQDPGQGLRLIYYSQIVNDFQKGDIAEGYSVSREKKESFPLTVTSAQKNPTAFYLCASSFPGTSGRNEQFFGPGTRLTVL.

The chain joins TRBV28 to TRBJ1-5; possible D gene TRBD1, 6 bases. V was clipped by 5 bases and J by 0 bases, with 20 bases between them. The CDR3 length is 18 residues. Germline CDR1 is MDHEN and CDR2 is SYDVKM. The CDR3 coding sequence is TGTGCCAGCAGTCTTACAGCCCACAGGGCGGGTAGCAATCAGCCCCAGCATTTT. Residues: CASSLTAHRAGSNQPQHF.

The gene calls are TRBV25-1 and TRBJ2-7; D gene ambiguous. Trimming removed 6 bases at V and 3 bases at J, with 12 bases between. The germline CDR1 and CDR2 sequences are MGHDK and SYGVNS. The CDR3 consists of 13 residues. CDR3 sequence (DNA): TGTGCCAGCAGGGCTGAGGTTAGCTACGAGCAGTACTTC. Translating gives CASRAEVSYEQYF.

The J gene is TRBJ2-7, the V gene TRBV27; weak D call: TRBD2 (6 bases). Per the germline V gene, CDR1 is MNHEY and CDR2 is SMNVEV (reference sequence). The CDR3 totals 13 residues. The V end was cut by 3 bases, the J end by 6 bases, with 12 bases between. CDR3: CASSFFRETEQYF. In nucleotides, the CDR3 is TGTGCCAGCAGTTTCTTCCGGGAGACCGAGCAGTACTTC.

This chain joins TRBV4-1 and TRBJ1-2; 7 bases match TRBD1. This CDR3 comprises 15 residues. CDR1 MGHRA and CDR2 YSYEKL come from the germline V gene. The junction had 12 bases not matched to a gene; V was cut back by 4 bases and J by 7 bases. For the CDR3, the DNA is TGCGCCAGCAGCCGTCTCTCAGACAGGGAGGGTGGCTACACCTTC. Translation: CASSRLSDREGGYTF.

This chain joins TRBV2 and TRBJ2-2; 7 positions agree with TRBD2. Trimming cost V 1 base and J 6 bases; bases outside gene matches: 11. The CDR3 has 17 residues. Germline CDR1 SNHLY, CDR2 FYNNEI. CDR3 sequence reads: CASSEGRLAGRAGELFF. DNA for the CDR3: TGTGCCAGCAGTGAAGGAAGACTAGCAGGAAGGGCCGGGGAGCTGTTTTTT.

Note on this clone: The same CDR3 can be traced to other DNA sequences in this sample. The chain's CDR3 is CASRQGADTQYF. The CDR3 coding sequence is TGTGCCAGCAGACAGGGGGCAGATACGCAGTATTTT. The chain joins TRBV2 to TRBJ2-3; 8 bases match TRBD1. Germline trimming cut 6 bases from V and 4 bases from J; bases unmatched to any gene: 0. Germline CDR1 and CDR2: SNHLY and FYNNEI. The CDR3 consists of 12 residues. Looking up the rest from reference TRBV2 and TRBJ2-3 gives the full variable domain: EPEVTQTPSHQVTQMGQEVILRCVPISNHLYFYWYRQILGQKVEFLVSFYNNEISEKSEIFDDQFSVERPDGSNFTLKIRSTKLEDSAMYFCASRQGADTQYFGPGTRLTVL.

The chain links TRBV25-1 to TRBJ2-7; possible D gene TRBD2, 5 bases. The CDR3 totals 12 residues. From germline, CDR1 is MGHDK and CDR2 SYGVNS. Trimming took off 4 bases at V and 9 bases at J, with 13 bases between the two ends. CDR3 region: CASSGSQSGQYF. The CDR3 bases are TGTGCCAGCAGTGGAAGCCAGAGCGGGCAGTACTTC.

The chain joins TRBV18 to TRBJ1-5, with D hard to call. There are 12 residues in the CDR3. V was clipped by 3 bases and J by 7 bases, with 7 bases between them. Germline V gene lookup returns CDR1 KGHSH and CDR2 LQKENI. The chain's CDR3 is CASSPGQQPQHF. CDR3 nucleotides: TGTGCCAGCTCACCGGGCCAGCAGCCCCAGCATTTT.

The table lists this clone with a count of one. The chain employs TRBV7-2 and TRBJ2-5, with D perhaps TRBD1 (5 bases). Trimming stripped 3 bases from V and 5 bases from J, with 16 bases between. CDR3 length: 15 amino acids. Germline V gene sequence: CDR1 SGHTA, CDR2 FQGNSA. The CDR3 loop is CASSLVDSRQETQYF. DNA for the CDR3: TGTGCCAGCAGCTTGGTTGATTCCCGACAGGAGACCCAGTACTTC. Variable domain in full (rest from reference TRBV7-2 and TRBJ2-5): GAGVSQSPSNKVTEKGKDVELRCDPISGHTALYWYRQSLGQGLEFLIYFQGNSAPDKSGLPSDRFSAERTGGSVSTLTIQRTQQEDSAVYLCASSLVDSRQETQYFGPGTRLLVL.

The genes are TRBV6-6 and TRBJ2-1, with D maybe TRBD2 (5 bases). Per the germline V gene, CDR1 is MNHNY and CDR2 is SVGAGI (reference sequence). V dropped 0 bases and J dropped 3 bases, with 9 bases sitting between them. This CDR3 has 15 amino acids. The CDR3 DNA follows: TGTGCCAGCAGTTACTCGAGTGGAGGCTACAATGAGCAGTTCTTC. This gives the protein CASSYSSGGYNEQFF.

The V call is TRBV2, the J call TRBJ2-7; maybe TRBD1 (5 bases). This CDR3 has 15 amino acids. Germline V gene lookup returns CDR1 SNHLY and CDR2 FYNNEI. V was pared by 4 bases and J by 1 base, with 14 bases between. Here the CDR3 reads CASSVGPGDSYEQYF. CDR3 bases: TGTGCCAGCAGTGTGGGGCCTGGGGATTCCTACGAGCAGTACTTC. Filled out from reference TRBV2 and TRBJ2-7, the complete variable domain reads EPEVTQTPSHQVTQMGQEVILRCVPISNHLYFYWYRQILGQKVEFLVSFYNNEISEKSEIFDDQFSVERPDGSNFTLKIRSTKLEDSAMYFCASSVGPGDSYEQYFGPGTRLTVT.

DNA of the CDR3: TGTGCCAGCAGCCCCTACACCGGGGAGCTGTTTTTT. It is translated as CASSPYTGELFF. The chain links TRBV7-9 to TRBJ2-2; no clear D gene. Trimming removed 5 bases at V and 3 bases at J, with 4 bases between. CDR1 and CDR2 from the germline V gene are SEHNR and FQNEAQ (reference sequence). This CDR3 is built from 12 residues.

This chain joins TRBV5-5 and TRBJ2-7, with D perhaps TRBD2 (7 bases). The length of the CDR3 is 15 residues. Germline V gene lookup returns CDR1 SGHKS and CDR2 YYEKEE (reference sequence). V was clipped by 1 base and J by 2 bases, with 13 bases between them. In DNA form, the CDR3 reads TGTGCCAGCAGCTTGAGGGGCGGGGGCCCCTACGAGCAGTACTTC. It yields the protein CASSLRGGGPYEQYF.

A note on this clone: Since a much larger clone is just one base distant, this may be a read error. This chain links TRBV28 with TRBJ2-7; D possibly matches TRBD1 or TRBD2 (5 bases each). V lost 7 bases and J 0 bases, leaving 16 bases between the germline ends. This CDR3 spans 15 amino acids. Germline V gene sequence: CDR1 MDHEN, CDR2 SYDVKM. The chain's CDR3 is CASNISERGSYEQYF. The CDR3 bases are TGTGCCAGCAATATTAGCGAGAGGGGCTCCTACGAGCAGTACTTC.

This clone was observed a few times. The chain joins TRBV28 to TRBJ2-7; the match to TRBD1 covers 8 bases. The CDR3 has 15 residues. Germline CDR1 is MDHEN and CDR2 is SYDVKM. Trimming took 4 bases from V and 2 from J; bases not matched to a gene: 7. Written as DNA, the CDR3 is TGTGCCAGCAGTTCTCCGGGACAGGCGACCTACGAGCAGTACTTC. It encodes CASSSPGQATYEQYF.

The V call is TRBV5-4, the J call TRBJ2-4; D might be TRBD2 (6 bases). Germline V lookup: CDR1 SGHNT, CDR2 YYREEE (reference sequence). The CDR3 has 15 residues. Between the trimmed V and J ends, which lost 0 bases and 0 bases, there was a span of 7 bases. The CDR3 reads CASSLGGTAKNIQYF. The CDR3 DNA follows: TGTGCCAGCAGCTTGGGCGGGACAGCCAAAAACATTCAGTACTTC.

The chain combines TRBV4-1 with TRBJ2-1, with TRBD2 matching 8 bases. There are 17 residues in the CDR3. Germline assignment: CDR1 MGHRA and CDR2 YSYEKL. With V trimmed by 4 bases and J by 0 bases, 8 bases remained unmatched. The CDR3 region has the DNA TGCGCCAGCAGCCCTCCCCCCGGGACTAGCTCCTACAATGAGCAGTTCTTC. The encoded protein is CASSPPPGTSSYNEQFF.

V gene TRBV18 combines with J gene TRBJ1-1; D possibly corresponds to TRBD1 (6 bases). CDR1 and CDR2 from the germline V gene are KGHSH and LQKENI. This CDR3 comprises 11 residues. Trimming shortened V by 3 bases and J by 8 bases, and 7 bases separated the two germline ends. CDR3 bases: TGTGCCAGCTCACCCGACAGGGAAGCTTTCTTT. Translation: CASSPDREAFF.

The gene calls are TRBV7-9 and TRBJ2-2, with TRBD1 identical over 8 bases. The CDR3 sequence is 16 residues long. J was trimmed by 0 bases and V by 3 bases; bases with no gene match: 3. Germline lookup yields CDR1 SEHNR and CDR2 FQNEAQ (reference sequence). The CDR3 sequence: CASSFDRGPNTGELFF. CDR3 bases: TGTGCCAGCAGCTTTGACAGGGGACCGAACACCGGGGAGCTGTTTTTT. The whole variable domain, remainder taken from reference TRBV7-9 and TRBJ2-2, is DTGVSQNPRHKITKRGQNVTFRCDPISEHNRLYWYRQTLGQGPEFLTYFQNEAQLEKSRLLSDRFSAERPKGSFSTLEIQRTEQGDSAMYLCASSFDRGPNTGELFFGEGSRLTVL.

This clone has ten or more counts. The chain combines TRBV28 with TRBJ2-7, with D possibly being TRBD1 (6 bases). The CDR3 has 16 residues. V lost 5 bases and J lost 3, with 20 bases in between. In germline, CDR1 is MDHEN, CDR2 SYDVKM. CDR3 region: CASSPGTGRGDYEQYF. The CDR3 DNA sequence: TGTGCCAGCAGTCCGGGAACAGGGCGAGGGGACTACGAGCAGTACTTC.

The J gene is TRBJ1-1, the V gene TRBV5-1; D not resolved. Trimming removed 0 bases from V and 11 bases from J, with 14 bases in between. The CDR3 is made up of 13 amino acids. The germline CDR1 and CDR2 sequences are SGHRS and YFSETQ. DNA for the CDR3: TGCGCCAGCAGCTTGGCCGGCAGCCTTTCGGCTTTCTTT. Protein sequence: CASSLAGSLSAFF.